This T cell receptor (beta chain) was sequenced for a study of blood T cell repertoires in COVID-19 (dated by TCRdb to the early 2020s). Concerning the study at large: Samples from collaborators originated in the United States, Italy and Spain and spanned both the acute and convalescent phases of COVID-19. The material from the prospective study consisted of cDNA or gDNA derived from T cells, B-cell-depleted T cells, or PBMCs. Subjects who had been exposed to COVID-19, were actively infected with it, or had recovered from it provided the deeply sampled blood TCRbeta repertoires that made up the dataset. The repertoires were made available in a free public database intended to serve as a resource for research on the immune response to SARS-CoV-2. Samples were obtained from the ongoing ImmuneRACE study (first 160 participants) and from about 1,300 subjects provided by 6 global collaborators. Sample metadata almost always included a de-identified subject ID, COVID-19 status, age in years and sex. Where HLA class I and class II types were available, the types were taken from metadata supplied by the sample provider, not from assay-based typing. Beyond this particular receptor, the publication reports: Clinical and demographic metadata were provided uncurated, with the amount varying by source and participant.

TCRbeta CDR3 regions were amplified from genomic DNA using the immunoSEQ Assay, a bias-controlled multiplex PCR. As for the original processing: Within the assay, amplification of reference gene primers was used to estimate how many nucleated cells each sample contained. To quantify the absolute abundance of each unique TCRbeta CDR3 rearrangement, sequence reads were collapsed and filtered. Productive Simpson clonality was computed per sample as the square root of Simpson's diversity index over productive rearrangements. TCRdb obtained this table from immuneACCESS and retained in-frame rearrangements with V and J assigned. These tables miss some clones; where compared with another copy, unresolved V genes account for less than half of the shortfall, and the remainder is unexplained. V, J and clone size are those of that table, while D and trimming were read from the DNA. This sample gives tens of thousands of clones in total; around 96% of them show up just once. Of the sample, about 4.5% falls within the top ten clones.

A note on this clone: What antigen it recognizes has not been identified. Nothing much larger sits one base from this clone, and base qualities are not available.

Collaborating institutions collected whole blood in K2EDTA tubes following their own protocols. For TCRbeta analysis, collaborators shipped samples in one of three forms: frozen whole blood, isolated PBMCs, or DNA extracted from either of those sample types. The TCR sequence derives from a human donor with active COVID-19. The donor label of this sample is uncertain. Sequencing was carried out using peripheral blood.

DNA sequence: TGTGCCAGCAGTGCCGGGTGGGTCAGAGAGACCCAGTACTTC. It encodes CASSAGWVRETQYF. The chain is assembled from TRBV25-1 and TRBJ2-5; the D gene lacks a confident call. V and J lose 4 bases and 4 bases, and a span of 13 bases separates them. The germline V gene specifies MGHDK as CDR1 and SYGVNS as CDR2. The CDR3, cysteine through phenylalanine, is 14 amino acids long. Here the CDR3 DNA is all that survives: 42 bases in frame from base 1.